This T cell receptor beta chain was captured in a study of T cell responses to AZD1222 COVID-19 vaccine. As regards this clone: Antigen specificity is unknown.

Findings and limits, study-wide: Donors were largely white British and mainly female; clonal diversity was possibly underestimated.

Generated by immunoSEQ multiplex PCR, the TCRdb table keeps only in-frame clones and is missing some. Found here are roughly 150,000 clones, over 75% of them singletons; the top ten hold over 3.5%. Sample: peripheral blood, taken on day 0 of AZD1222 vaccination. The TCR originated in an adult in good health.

The CDR3 loop is CASSLAWETQYF. CDR3 nucleotides: TGTGCCAGCAGCTTAGCGTGGGAGACCCAGTACTTC. This chain uses TRBV7-2 with TRBJ2-5; no clear D gene. CDR1 is SGHTA and CDR2 is FQGNSA in the germline V gene. The length of the CDR3 is 12 residues. V shed 0 bases and J shed 5 bases, with 4 bases lying between them.